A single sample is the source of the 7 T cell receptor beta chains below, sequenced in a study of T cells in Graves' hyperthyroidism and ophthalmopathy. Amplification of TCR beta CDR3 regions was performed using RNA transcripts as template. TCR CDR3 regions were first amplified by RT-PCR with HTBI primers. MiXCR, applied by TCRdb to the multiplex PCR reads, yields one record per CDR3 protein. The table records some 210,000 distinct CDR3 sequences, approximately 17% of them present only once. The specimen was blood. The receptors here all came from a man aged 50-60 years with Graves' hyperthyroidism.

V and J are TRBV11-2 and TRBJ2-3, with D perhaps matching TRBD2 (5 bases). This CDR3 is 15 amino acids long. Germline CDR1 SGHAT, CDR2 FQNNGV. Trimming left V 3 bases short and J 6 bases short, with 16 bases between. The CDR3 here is CASSFYREGRDTQYF. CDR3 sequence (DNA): TGTGCCAGCAGCTTTTATCGAGAGGGCCGGGATACGCAGTATTTT.

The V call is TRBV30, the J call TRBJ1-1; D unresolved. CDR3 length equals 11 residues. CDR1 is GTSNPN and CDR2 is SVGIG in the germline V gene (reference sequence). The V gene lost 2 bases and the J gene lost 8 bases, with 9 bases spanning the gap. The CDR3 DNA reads TGTGCCTGGAGTTATGGAGGGGAAGCTTTCTTT. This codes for CAWSYGGEAFF.

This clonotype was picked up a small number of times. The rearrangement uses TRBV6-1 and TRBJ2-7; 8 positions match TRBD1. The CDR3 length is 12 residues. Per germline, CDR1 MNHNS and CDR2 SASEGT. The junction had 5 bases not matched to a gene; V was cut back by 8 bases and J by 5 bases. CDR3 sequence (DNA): TGTGCCAGCCACAGGGGGGCGAACGAGCAGTACTTC. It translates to CASHRGANEQYF.

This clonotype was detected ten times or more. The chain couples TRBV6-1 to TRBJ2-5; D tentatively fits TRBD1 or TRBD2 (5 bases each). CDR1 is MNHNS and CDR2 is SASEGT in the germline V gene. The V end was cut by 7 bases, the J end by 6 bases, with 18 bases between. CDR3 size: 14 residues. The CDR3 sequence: CASKGASWGQTQYF. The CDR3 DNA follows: TGTGCCAGCAAAGGGGCTAGTTGGGGACAGACCCAGTACTTC.

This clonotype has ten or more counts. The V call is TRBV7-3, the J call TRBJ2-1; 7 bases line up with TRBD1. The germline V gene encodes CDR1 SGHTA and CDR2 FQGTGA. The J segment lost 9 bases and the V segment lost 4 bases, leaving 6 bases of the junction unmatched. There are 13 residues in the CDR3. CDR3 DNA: TGTGCCAGCAGCTGGGACAGTAACACTGAGCAGTTCTTC. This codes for CASSWDSNTEQFF.

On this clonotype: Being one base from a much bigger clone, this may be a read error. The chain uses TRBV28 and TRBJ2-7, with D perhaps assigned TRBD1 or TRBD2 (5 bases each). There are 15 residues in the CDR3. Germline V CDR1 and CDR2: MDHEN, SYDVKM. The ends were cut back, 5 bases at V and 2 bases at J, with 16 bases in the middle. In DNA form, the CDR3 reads TGTGCCAGCAGTCCACTCGGGGACCGTACCTACGAGCAGTACTTC. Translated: CASSPLGDRTYEQYF.

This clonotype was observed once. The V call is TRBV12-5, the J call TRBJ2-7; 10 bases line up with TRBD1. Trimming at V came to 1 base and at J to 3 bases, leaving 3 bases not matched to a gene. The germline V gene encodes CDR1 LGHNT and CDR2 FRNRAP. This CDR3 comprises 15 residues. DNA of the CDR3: TGTGCTAGTGGTTTGGCCGGGACAGGGGACTACGAGCAGTACTTC. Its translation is CASGLAGTGDYEQYF.